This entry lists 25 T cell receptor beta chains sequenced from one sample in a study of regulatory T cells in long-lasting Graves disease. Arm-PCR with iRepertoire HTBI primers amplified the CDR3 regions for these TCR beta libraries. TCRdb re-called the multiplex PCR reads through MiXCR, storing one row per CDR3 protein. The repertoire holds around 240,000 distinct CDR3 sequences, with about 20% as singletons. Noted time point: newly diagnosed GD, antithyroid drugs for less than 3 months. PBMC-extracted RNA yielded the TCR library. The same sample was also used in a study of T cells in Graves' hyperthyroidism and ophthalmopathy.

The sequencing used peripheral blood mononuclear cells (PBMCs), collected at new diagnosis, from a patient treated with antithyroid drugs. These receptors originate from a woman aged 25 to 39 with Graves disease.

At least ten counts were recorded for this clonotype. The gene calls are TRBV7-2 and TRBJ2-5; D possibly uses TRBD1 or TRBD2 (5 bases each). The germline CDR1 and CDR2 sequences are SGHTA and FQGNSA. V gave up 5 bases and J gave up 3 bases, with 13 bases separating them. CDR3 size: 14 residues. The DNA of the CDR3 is TGTGCCAGCAGCACCGGGACCCGCAAAGAGACCCAGTACTTC. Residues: CASSTGTRKETQYF. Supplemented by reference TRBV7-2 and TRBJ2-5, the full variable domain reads GAGVSQSPSNKVTEKGKDVELRCDPISGHTALYWYRQSLGQGLEFLIYFQGNSAPDKSGLPSDRFSAERTGGSVSTLTIQRTQQEDSAVYLCASSTGTRKETQYFGPGTRLLVL.

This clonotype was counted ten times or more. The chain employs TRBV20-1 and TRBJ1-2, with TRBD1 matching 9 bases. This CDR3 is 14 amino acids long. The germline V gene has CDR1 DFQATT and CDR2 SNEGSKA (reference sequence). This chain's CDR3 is CRMGQGGQRDGYTF. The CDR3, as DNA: TGCAGGATGGGACAGGGAGGGCAGAGGGATGGCTACACCTTC.

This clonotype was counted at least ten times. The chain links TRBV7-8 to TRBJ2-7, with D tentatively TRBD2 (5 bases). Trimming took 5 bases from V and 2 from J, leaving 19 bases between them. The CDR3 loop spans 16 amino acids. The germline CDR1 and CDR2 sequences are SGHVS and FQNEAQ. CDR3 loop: CASSTQGRARAYEQYF. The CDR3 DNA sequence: TGTGCCAGCAGCACCCAAGGTCGGGCGCGGGCCTACGAGCAGTACTTC.

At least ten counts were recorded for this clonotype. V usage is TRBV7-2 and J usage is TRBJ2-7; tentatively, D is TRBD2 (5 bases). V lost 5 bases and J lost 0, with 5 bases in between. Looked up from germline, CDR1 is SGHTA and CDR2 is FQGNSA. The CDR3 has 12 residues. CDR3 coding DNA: TGTGCCAGCAGCCGGGGCTCCTACGAGCAGTACTTC. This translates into CASSRGSYEQYF.

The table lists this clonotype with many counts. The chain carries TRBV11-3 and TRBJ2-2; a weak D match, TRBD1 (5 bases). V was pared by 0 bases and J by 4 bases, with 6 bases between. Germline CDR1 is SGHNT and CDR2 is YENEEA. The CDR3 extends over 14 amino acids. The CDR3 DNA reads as TGTGCCAGCAGCTTAGACAGGGCCACCGGGGAGCTGTTTTTT. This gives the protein CASSLDRATGELFF.

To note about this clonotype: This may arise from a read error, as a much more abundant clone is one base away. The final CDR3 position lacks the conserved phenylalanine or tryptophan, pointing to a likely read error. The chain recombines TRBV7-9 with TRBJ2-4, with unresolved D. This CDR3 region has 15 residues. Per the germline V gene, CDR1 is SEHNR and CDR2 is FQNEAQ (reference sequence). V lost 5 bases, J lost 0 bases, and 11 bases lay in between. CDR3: CASSPPLLAKNIQYL. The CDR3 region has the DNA TGTGCCAGCAGCCCCCCCCTGCTAGCCAAAAACATTCAGTACCTC.

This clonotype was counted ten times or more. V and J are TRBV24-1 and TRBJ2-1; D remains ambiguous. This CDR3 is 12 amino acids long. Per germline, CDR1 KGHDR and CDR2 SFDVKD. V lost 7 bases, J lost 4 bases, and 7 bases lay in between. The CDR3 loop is CATRDPYNEQFF. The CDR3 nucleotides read TGTGCCACCAGAGATCCTTACAATGAGCAGTTCTTC.

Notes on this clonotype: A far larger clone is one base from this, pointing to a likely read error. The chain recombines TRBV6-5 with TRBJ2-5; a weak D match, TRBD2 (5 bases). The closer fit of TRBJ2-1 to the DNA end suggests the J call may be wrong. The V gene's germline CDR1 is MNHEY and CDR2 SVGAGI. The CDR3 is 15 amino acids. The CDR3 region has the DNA TGTGCCAGCAGTTACTCGGAACTAGTCTTCGATGAGCAGTTCTTC. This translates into CASSYSELVFDEQFF.

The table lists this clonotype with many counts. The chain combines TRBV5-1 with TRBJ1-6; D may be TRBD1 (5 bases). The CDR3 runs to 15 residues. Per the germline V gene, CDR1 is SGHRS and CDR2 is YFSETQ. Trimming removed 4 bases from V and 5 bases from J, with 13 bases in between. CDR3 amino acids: CASSVSGTDNSPLHF. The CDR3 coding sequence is TGCGCCAGCAGCGTTTCCGGGACGGATAATTCACCCCTCCACTTT.

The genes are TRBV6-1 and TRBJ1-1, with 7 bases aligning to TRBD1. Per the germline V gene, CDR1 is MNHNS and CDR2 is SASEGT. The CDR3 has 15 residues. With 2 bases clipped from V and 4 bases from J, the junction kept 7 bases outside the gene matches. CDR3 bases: TGTGCCAGCAGTGAAATAGGGGGCCGGGGCACTGAAGCTTTCTTT. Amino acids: CASSEIGGRGTEAFF.

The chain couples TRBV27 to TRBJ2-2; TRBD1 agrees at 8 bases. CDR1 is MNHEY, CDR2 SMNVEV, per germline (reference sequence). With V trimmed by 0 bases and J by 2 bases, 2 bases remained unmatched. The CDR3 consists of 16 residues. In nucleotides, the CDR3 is TGTGCCAGCAGTTTATCGGGACAGGTCAACACCGGGGAGCTGTTTTTT. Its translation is CASSLSGQVNTGELFF.

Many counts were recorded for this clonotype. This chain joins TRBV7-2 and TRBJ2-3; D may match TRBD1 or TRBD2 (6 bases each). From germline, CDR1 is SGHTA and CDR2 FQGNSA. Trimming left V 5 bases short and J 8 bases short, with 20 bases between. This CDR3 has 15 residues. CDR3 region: CASSPLGGNLPTQYF. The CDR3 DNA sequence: TGTGCCAGCAGCCCTCTGGGGGGCAACCTCCCTACGCAGTATTTT.

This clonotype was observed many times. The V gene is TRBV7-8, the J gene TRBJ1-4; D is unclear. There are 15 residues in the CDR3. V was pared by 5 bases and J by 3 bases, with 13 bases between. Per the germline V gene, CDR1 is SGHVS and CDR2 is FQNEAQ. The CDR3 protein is CASSETWRPNEKLFF. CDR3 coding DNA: TGTGCCAGCAGCGAGACATGGCGCCCTAATGAAAAACTGTTTTTT. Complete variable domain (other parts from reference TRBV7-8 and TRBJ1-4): GAGVSQSPRYKVAKRGQDVALRCDPISGHVSLFWYQQALGQGPEFLTYFQNEAQLDKSGLPSDRFFAERPEGSVSTLKIQRTQQEDSAVYLCASSETWRPNEKLFFGSGTQLSVL.

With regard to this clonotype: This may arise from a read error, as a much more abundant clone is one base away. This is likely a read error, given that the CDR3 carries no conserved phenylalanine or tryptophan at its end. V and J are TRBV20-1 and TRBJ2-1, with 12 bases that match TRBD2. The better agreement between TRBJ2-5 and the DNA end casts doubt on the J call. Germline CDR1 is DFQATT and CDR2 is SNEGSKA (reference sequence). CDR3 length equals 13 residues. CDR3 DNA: TGCAGTGCCCTAGCGGGGGGGCATGAGACCCAGTACCTC. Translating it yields CSALAGGHETQYL.

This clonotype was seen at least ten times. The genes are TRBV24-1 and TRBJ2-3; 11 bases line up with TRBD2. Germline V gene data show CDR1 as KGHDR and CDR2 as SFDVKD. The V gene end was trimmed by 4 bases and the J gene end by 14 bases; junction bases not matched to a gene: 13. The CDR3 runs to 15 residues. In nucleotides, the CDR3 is TGTGCCACCAGTGACCCCACTAGCGGGGGCCCCGCATTGTATTTT. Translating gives CATSDPTSGGPALYF.

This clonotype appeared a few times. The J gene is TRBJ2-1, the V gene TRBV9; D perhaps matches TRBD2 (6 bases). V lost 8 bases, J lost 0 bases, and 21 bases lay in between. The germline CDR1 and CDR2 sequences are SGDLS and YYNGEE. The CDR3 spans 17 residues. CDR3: CARGSEGPPLSYNEQFF. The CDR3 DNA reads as TGTGCCAGGGGGTCGGAGGGGCCCCCTCTCTCCTACAATGAGCAGTTCTTC.

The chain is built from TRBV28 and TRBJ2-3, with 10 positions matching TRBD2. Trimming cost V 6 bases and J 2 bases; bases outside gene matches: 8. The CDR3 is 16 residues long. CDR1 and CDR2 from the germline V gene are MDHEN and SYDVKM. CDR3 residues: CASRSSGRGTTDTQYF. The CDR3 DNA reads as TGTGCCAGCAGGTCTAGCGGGAGAGGTACCACAGATACGCAGTATTTT.

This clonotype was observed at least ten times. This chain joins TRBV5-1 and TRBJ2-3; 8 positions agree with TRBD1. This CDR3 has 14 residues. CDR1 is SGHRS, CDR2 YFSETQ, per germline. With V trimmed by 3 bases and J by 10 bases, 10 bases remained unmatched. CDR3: CASSSGQGKNPQYF. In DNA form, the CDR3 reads TGCGCCAGCAGCTCCGGACAGGGAAAAAATCCGCAGTATTTT. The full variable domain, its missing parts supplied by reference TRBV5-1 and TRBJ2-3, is KAGVTQTPRYLIKTRGQQVTLSCSPISGHRSVSWYQQTPGQGLQFLFEYFSETQRNKGNFPGRFSGRQFSNSRSEMNVSTLELGDSALYLCASSSGQGKNPQYFGPGTRLTVL.

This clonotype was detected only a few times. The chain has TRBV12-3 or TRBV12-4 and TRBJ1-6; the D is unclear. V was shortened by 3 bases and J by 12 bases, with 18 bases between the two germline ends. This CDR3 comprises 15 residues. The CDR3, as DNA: TGTGCCAGCAGTTTCGGCTTGGGTATTATTCGACCCCTCCACTTT. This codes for CASSFGLGIIRPLHF.

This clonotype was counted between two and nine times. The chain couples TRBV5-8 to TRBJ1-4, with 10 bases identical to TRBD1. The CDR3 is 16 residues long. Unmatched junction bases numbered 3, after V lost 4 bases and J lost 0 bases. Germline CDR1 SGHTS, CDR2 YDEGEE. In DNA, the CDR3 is TGTGCCAGCAGCCGGGGACAGGGGTCAACTAATGAAAAACTGTTTTTT. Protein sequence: CASSRGQGSTNEKLFF.

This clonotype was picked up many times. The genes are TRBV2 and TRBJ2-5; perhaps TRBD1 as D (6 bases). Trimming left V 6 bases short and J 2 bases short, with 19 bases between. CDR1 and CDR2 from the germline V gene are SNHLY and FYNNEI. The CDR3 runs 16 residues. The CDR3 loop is CASSHPPGAKQETQYF. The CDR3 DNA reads TGTGCCAGCAGCCATCCTCCAGGGGCCAAACAAGAGACCCAGTACTTC.

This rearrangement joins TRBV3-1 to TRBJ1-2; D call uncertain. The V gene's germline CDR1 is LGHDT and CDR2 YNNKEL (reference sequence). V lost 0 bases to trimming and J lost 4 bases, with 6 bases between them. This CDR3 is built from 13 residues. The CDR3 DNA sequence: TGTGCCAGCAGCCAAGATCTGAGCTATGGCTACACCTTC. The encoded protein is CASSQDLSYGYTF.

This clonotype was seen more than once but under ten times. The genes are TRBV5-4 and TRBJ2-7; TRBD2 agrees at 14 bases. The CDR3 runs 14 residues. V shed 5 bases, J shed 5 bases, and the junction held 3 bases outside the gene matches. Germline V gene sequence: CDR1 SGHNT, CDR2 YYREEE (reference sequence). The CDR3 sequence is CASSMGLAGDEQYF. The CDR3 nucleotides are TGTGCCAGCAGTATGGGACTAGCGGGGGACGAGCAGTACTTC.

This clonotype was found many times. As DNA, the CDR3 is TGCAGTGCTAGGTCCCCCTATGGGGAAAAACTGTTTTTT. Translated, it gives CSARSPYGEKLFF. This chain connects TRBV20-1 to TRBJ1-4; D remains ambiguous. This CDR3 has 13 amino acids. CDR1 is DFQATT and CDR2 is SNEGSKA in the germline V gene (reference sequence). Trimming cost V 3 bases and J 8 bases, with 13 bases left between them.

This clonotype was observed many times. The CDR3 spells CASSLIFVGTNTQYF. For the CDR3, the DNA is TGTGCCAGCAGCTTAATCTTTGTAGGGACGAATACGCAGTATTTT. This sequence joins TRBV7-8 and TRBJ2-3; D is possibly TRBD1 or TRBD2 (5 bases each). Trimming stripped 2 bases from V and 7 bases from J, with 16 bases between. This CDR3 region has 15 residues. The germline V gene has CDR1 SGHVS and CDR2 FQNEAQ.